These 25 T cell receptor beta chains were sequenced from one sample in a study of type 1 regulatory T cells. Study-wide points: Tr1 cells had a more restricted TCR repertoire than non-Tr1 cells.

TCRdb ran MiXCR on the reads and lists one entry per CDR3 protein. The sample lists about 71,000 distinct CDR3 sequences, less than 25% seen once, with around 8.1% in the top ten. The antigens of these receptors remain unknown. The material sequenced was cultured type 1 regulatory T (Tr1) cells, either the whole culture or a sorted fraction (not recorded which). All receptors derive from a human donor in good health.

The genes are TRBV7-2 and TRBJ1-4; 7 bases are a match to TRBD1. CDR1 SGHTA and CDR2 FQGNSA come from the germline V gene. The V and J ends lost 4 bases and 7 bases, in that order; junction bases with no gene match: 6. The CDR3 is 14 amino acids. This chain's CDR3 is CASSSTGNFEKLFF. DNA of the CDR3: TGTGCCAGCAGCTCGACAGGGAACTTTGAAAAACTGTTTTTT.

The chain combines TRBV27 with TRBJ2-7; the D gene is possibly TRBD2 (7 bases). Trimming shortened V by 3 bases and J by 5 bases, and 23 bases separated the two germline ends. The CDR3 contains 17 residues. Germline V gene data show CDR1 as MNHEY and CDR2 as SMNVEV (reference sequence). DNA of the CDR3: TGTGCCAGCAGTTTGGTTCGTCGGGGGGCACCTAGCCACGAGCAGTACTTC. Amino acids: CASSLVRRGAPSHEQYF.

This clonotype has more than one count but fewer than ten. The rearrangement links TRBV29-1 to TRBJ2-3, with TRBD2 as a possible D gene (5 bases). CDR3 length equals 16 residues. The germline V and J ends were trimmed by 1 base and 2 bases, with 16 bases remaining between them. CDR1 and CDR2 (germline): SQVTM, ANQGSEA. Written as DNA, the CDR3 is TGCAGCGTTGAAGGGGCATTTGCGGGCCTCACAGATACGCAGTATTTT. Protein product: CSVEGAFAGLTDTQYF.

There are a few counts of this clonotype. This chain links TRBV5-1 with TRBJ1-1; D perhaps matches TRBD1 (5 bases). This CDR3 has 13 residues. V lost 2 bases and J 3 bases, leaving 8 bases between the germline ends. Per the germline V gene, CDR1 is SGHRS and CDR2 is YFSETQ. The CDR3 region has the DNA TGCGCCAGCAGCTTACAGGAGGACACTGAAGCTTTCTTT. This gives the protein CASSLQEDTEAFF.

This rearrangement joins TRBV20-1 to TRBJ2-1, with D possibly being TRBD1 or TRBD2 (6 bases each). V gave up 1 base and J gave up 4 bases, with 17 bases separating them. The CDR3 is made up of 16 amino acids. Per the germline V gene, CDR1 is DFQATT and CDR2 is SNEGSKA (reference sequence). This CDR3 reads CSARATGRHSYNEQFF. As DNA, the CDR3 is TGCAGTGCTAGAGCAACAGGGAGGCATTCGTACAATGAGCAGTTCTTC.

This clonotype has a handful of counts. V is TRBV20-1 and J is TRBJ1-6; D is unclear. In germline, CDR1 is DFQATT, CDR2 SNEGSKA (reference sequence). The CDR3 contains 13 residues. Trimming shortened V by 7 bases and J by 6 bases, and 13 bases separated the two germline ends. The CDR3 here is CSGITTSNSPLHF. The CDR3 bases are TGCAGTGGTATCACGACCAGTAATTCACCCCTCCACTTT.

This clonotype was seen many times. The rearrangement joins TRBV3-1 to TRBJ1-4; weak D call: TRBD1 (5 bases). CDR3 length: 15 amino acids. The germline V gene has CDR1 LGHDT and CDR2 YNNKEL (reference sequence). Trimming took 4 bases from V and 8 from J, leaving 17 bases between them. CDR3 sequence reads: CASSLSMGGTEKLFF. CDR3 nucleotides: TGTGCCAGCAGCCTCTCCATGGGGGGGACGGAAAAACTGTTTTTT. The variable domain in full, completed from reference TRBV3-1 and TRBJ1-4, reads DTAVSQTPKYLVTQMGNDKSIKCEQNLGHDTMYWYKQDSKKFLKIMFSYNNKELIINETVPNRFSPKSPDKAHLNLHINSLELGDSAVYFCASSLSMGGTEKLFFGSGTQLSVL.

In this sample, this clonotype turned up once. The chain links TRBV9 to TRBJ2-1; TRBD2 matches at 14 bases. The CDR3 consists of 15 residues. Germline V gives CDR1 SGDLS, CDR2 YYNGEE. V was pared by 3 bases and J by 13 bases, with 9 bases of the junction left unmatched. CDR3 coding DNA: TGTGCCAGCAGCGAACGACTAGCGGGAGGGCCGCCTCAGTTCTTC. Translating it yields CASSERLAGGPPQFF.

The chain joins TRBV28 to TRBJ1-2; D remains unclear. The germline V gene encodes CDR1 MDHEN and CDR2 SYDVKM. V shed 7 bases and J shed 7 bases, with 13 bases lying between them. This CDR3 has 12 residues. The DNA for the CDR3 is TGTGCCAGCACTACCCACCCAACTGGCTACACCTTC. Its protein product is CASTTHPTGYTF.

This clonotype was counted ten times or more. This chain connects TRBV12-3 or TRBV12-4 to TRBJ2-2; D may match TRBD1 or TRBD2 (6 bases each). This CDR3 comprises 17 residues. Trimming took 3 bases from V and 8 from J, leaving 22 bases between them. The CDR3 spells CASSLGQRTEGRGELFF. The CDR3 DNA follows: TGTGCCAGCAGTTTGGGACAACGGACGGAGGGACGTGGGGAGCTGTTTTTT.

This clonotype has a handful of counts. The chain has TRBV12-3 or TRBV12-4 and TRBJ2-1, with TRBD2 as a possible D gene (6 bases). Deletions cut 5 bases from V and 9 bases from J, with 17 bases between. The CDR3 length is 14 residues. The CDR3 nucleotides are TGTGCCAGCAGTCCACGGGACTCTGGGGGTGAGCAGTTCTTC. This codes for CASSPRDSGGEQFF.

The V and J genes are TRBV27 and TRBJ2-1; D might be TRBD1 (6 bases). This CDR3 is built from 15 residues. Germline CDR1 reads MNHEY; CDR2 reads SMNVEV (reference sequence). V was cut by 6 bases and J by 0 bases, with 12 bases left in between. The CDR3 reads CASRMQQGSYNEQFF. The DNA of the CDR3 is TGTGCCAGCAGGATGCAACAGGGCTCCTACAATGAGCAGTTCTTC.

This clonotype occurred a few times. The chain combines TRBV5-1 with TRBJ2-7; tentatively, D is TRBD1 (6 bases). Per germline, CDR1 SGHRS and CDR2 YFSETQ. CDR3 length equals 14 residues. Between the trimmed V and J ends, which lost 2 bases and 2 bases, there was a span of 11 bases. CDR3 region: CASSFTGFTYEQYF. CDR3 in DNA: TGCGCCAGCAGCTTTACAGGGTTTACCTACGAGCAGTACTTC.

The chain uses TRBV7-2 and TRBJ2-3; D gene unclear. This CDR3 comprises 13 residues. Deletions cut 5 bases from V and 2 bases from J, with 8 bases between. The germline V gene encodes CDR1 SGHTA and CDR2 FQGNSA. CDR3 in DNA: TGTGCCAGCAGCCTGTCCCACACAGATACGCAGTATTTT. This translates into CASSLSHTDTQYF.

This clonotype was detected ten times or more. V gene TRBV20-1 combines with J gene TRBJ1-2; D remains unclear. The CDR3 loop spans 12 amino acids. The V gene's germline CDR1 is DFQATT and CDR2 SNEGSKA (reference sequence). Trimming removed 1 base from V and 4 bases from J, with 7 bases in between. The CDR3 bases are TGCAGTGCTAGAGTATACAGCTATGGCTACACCTTC. Translated, it gives CSARVYSYGYTF.

The chain combines TRBV20-1 with TRBJ2-3, with TRBD2 matching 7 bases. The CDR3 runs 14 residues. The V segment lost 3 bases and the J segment 2 bases; nucleotides outside the gene matches: 5. From germline, CDR1 is DFQATT and CDR2 SNEGSKA (reference sequence). CDR3 nucleotide sequence: TGCAGTGCTAGGGCTAGCGGAATCACAGATACGCAGTATTTT. Encoded protein: CSARASGITDTQYF.

This clonotype appeared a few times. This chain joins TRBV6-5 and TRBJ2-1; possible D gene TRBD2, 5 bases. Deletions cut 0 bases from V and 11 bases from J, with 11 bases between. Germline CDR1 and CDR2: MNHEY and SVGAGI. This CDR3 is built from 13 residues. CDR3 sequence (DNA): TGTGCCAGCAGTTACTCTCGGACGGGGAAGCAGTTCTTC. Its translation: CASSYSRTGKQFF.

This rearrangement joins TRBV5-1 to TRBJ2-1, with D maybe TRBD2 (5 bases). V lost 4 bases to trimming and J lost 7 bases, with 21 bases between them. This CDR3 comprises 16 residues. Germline lookup yields CDR1 SGHRS and CDR2 YFSETQ. In DNA form, the CDR3 reads TGCGCCAGCAGCGGAAGACTATCGGGTAGAGGGAATGAGCAGTTCTTC. Translation gives CASSGRLSGRGNEQFF.

The chain combines TRBV20-1 with TRBJ2-1; 7 nucleotides align to TRBD2. The CDR3 length is 13 residues. Per the germline V gene, CDR1 is DFQATT and CDR2 is SNEGSKA (reference sequence). V shed 4 bases, J shed 8 bases, and the junction held 8 bases outside the gene matches. DNA of the CDR3: TGCAGTGCTAAGGTGCCAGGGAGGGATGAGCAGTTCTTC. It yields the protein CSAKVPGRDEQFF.

This chain connects TRBV18 to TRBJ2-3; TRBD2 matches at 7 bases. Germline V gene data show CDR1 as KGHSH and CDR2 as LQKENI. The length of the CDR3 is 18 residues. After removal of 2 bases from V and 4 bases from J, the junction contained 15 bases not matched to a gene. CDR3 nucleotide sequence: TGTGCCAGCTCACCATTCGTACTGGCGGGAGATAGTCCAGATACGCAGTATTTT. As protein: CASSPFVLAGDSPDTQYF. Together with reference TRBV18 and TRBJ2-3, the CDR3 gives the full variable domain: NAGVMQNPRHLVRRRGQEARLRCSPMKGHSHVYWYRQLPEEGLKFMVYLQKENIIDESGMPKERFSAEFPKEGPSILRIQQVVRGDSAAYFCASSPFVLAGDSPDTQYFGPGTRLTVL.

V is TRBV29-1 and J is TRBJ1-3; possibly TRBD1 for D (5 bases). The CDR3 contains 13 residues. The germline V gene has CDR1 SQVTM and CDR2 ANQGSEA. The V and J ends lost 6 bases and 6 bases respectively, with 15 bases between them. CDR3 protein: CSVRDPGENTIYF. CDR3 nucleotide sequence: TGCAGCGTACGGGACCCTGGGGAAAACACCATATATTTT.

This chain links TRBV28 with TRBJ1-6; 9 bases agree with TRBD1. The CDR3 is 15 amino acids. The trim removed 4 bases at V and 7 bases at J, leaving 5 bases unmatched. From germline, CDR1 is MDHEN and CDR2 SYDVKM. The CDR3 sequence: CASSSGTGSNSPLHF. The CDR3, as DNA: TGTGCCAGCAGTTCCGGGACAGGGTCCAATTCACCCCTCCACTTT.

This clonotype was detected a few times. The chain recombines TRBV19 with TRBJ2-5, with D hard to call. CDR1 LNHDA and CDR2 SQIVND come from the germline V gene (reference sequence). Trimming removed 3 bases at V and 2 bases at J, with 7 bases between. This CDR3 spans 13 amino acids. CDR3 amino acids: CASSIGLQETQYF. CDR3 DNA: TGTGCCAGTAGTATTGGCCTACAAGAGACCCAGTACTTC.

In this sample, this clonotype turned up many times. The chain uses TRBV30 and TRBJ1-2, with D tentatively TRBD1 (6 bases). Between the trimmed V and J ends, which lost 5 bases and 4 bases, there was a span of 14 bases. CDR1 is GTSNPN, CDR2 SVGIG, per germline (reference sequence). The CDR3 length is 13 residues. Here the CDR3 DNA reads TGTGCCTGGCAACGCAGGGACACCTATGGCTACACCTTC. Protein sequence: CAWQRRDTYGYTF.

This clonotype was picked up a small number of times. The chain employs TRBV5-1 and TRBJ1-1; D gene ambiguous. The CDR3 totals 14 residues. The V gene's germline CDR1 is SGHRS and CDR2 YFSETQ. The germline V and J ends were trimmed by 0 bases and 2 bases, with 8 bases remaining between them. The CDR3 region is CASSLEARNTEAFF. The CDR3 nucleotides read TGCGCCAGCAGCTTGGAAGCCCGCAACACTGAAGCTTTCTTT.